This T cell receptor (beta chain) was documented in a study of blood T cell repertoires in COVID-19 (dated by TCRdb to 2018 to 2021). Background for the entire study: Collaborator samples came from the United States, Italy and Spain and covered acute and convalescent phases of COVID-19. The material from the prospective study consisted of cDNA or gDNA derived from T cells, B-cell-depleted T cells, or PBMCs. A de-identified subject ID, COVID-19 status, age in years and sex were almost always included in the sample metadata. Where available, HLA class I and class II types were obtained from metadata supplied by the sample provider rather than from assay-based typing. Deeply sampled blood TCRbeta repertoires from subjects exposed to, actively infected with, or recovered from COVID-19 were included in the dataset. The samples were drawn from the first 160 participants of the ongoing ImmuneRACE study and from 1,254 subjects provided by 6 global collaborators. The repertoires were released in a freely available public database meant as a resource for research on the immune response to SARS-CoV-2. What the work shows at the level of the full study, not this receptor alone: How much clinical and demographic metadata was included differed by source and by participant, and the metadata was provided uncurated.

Enrolling through a virtual design, the prospective study's participants ranged in age from about 18 to 89 years and lived across 24 United States geographic areas. To assign participants to cohorts, the prospective study relied on clinical history that participants themselves reported in a screening survey and a study questionnaire. Mobile phlebotomists in the prospective study collected whole blood, serum and a nasopharyngeal or oropharyngeal swab from every participant. Participants in the prospective study had the option to provide additional blood draws and questionnaires over a roughly two-month period. Before DNA extraction, blood samples from the prospective study were shipped at room temperature or frozen. TCRbeta CDR3 regions were amplified from genomic DNA using the immunoSEQ Assay, a bias-controlled multiplex PCR. The published analysis was carried out like this. Within the assay, amplification of reference gene primers was used to estimate how many nucleated cells each sample contained. Sequence reads were collapsed and filtered to measure the absolute abundance of every unique TCRbeta CDR3 rearrangement. For each sample, productive Simpson clonality was calculated by taking the square root of Simpson's diversity index across productive rearrangements. This is the immuneACCESS table as TCRdb keeps it, with only in-frame sequences that have V and J called. A part of the clones is gone; compared with another copy, unresolved V genes explain less than half, and the rest is unexplained. The DNA gave D and trimming, while V, J and clone size come from that table. This sample has just over 300,000 clones in its table, and 90% of those were observed once. 3.5% to 5% of the sample lies in the top ten.

Of note for this clone: No antigen is known for it. The input lacks base qualities; no much larger clone sits a single base away.

V is clipped by 1 base and J by 5 bases, and the sequence between their germline boundaries is 9 bases long. Measured from the cysteine to the phenylalanine, the CDR3 is 14 residues long. Only the CDR3 portion is preserved as DNA: 42 bases, with reading frame beginning at the first base. CDR1 and CDR2 are read off the germline V gene (reference sequence) as LNHDA and SQIVND. The rearranged chain carries TRBV19 and TRBJ1-5; a confident D gene designation cannot be given. This clonotype was obtained from a young woman with acute COVID-19. The sample consisted of PBMCs or T cells enriched from blood (not recorded which). The CDR3 region reads CASSIGQNYQPQHF. The nucleotide sequence reads as follows: TGTGCCAGTAGTATAGGGCAGAATTATCAGCCCCAGCATTTT. The variable domain in full, with residues beyond the CDR3 obtained from the reference TRBV19 and TRBJ1-5 genes, is DGGITQSPKYLFRKEGQNVTLSCEQNLNHDAMYWYRQDPGQGLRLIYYSQIVNDFQKGDIAEGYSVSREKKESFPLTVTSAQKNPTAFYLCASSIGQNYQPQHFGDGTRLSIL.